These T cell receptor beta chains were read from a single sample in a study of radiotherapy plus CTLA-4 blockade in lung cancer. The data were produced by immunoSEQ multiplex PCR, yet TCRdb's version contains in-frame clones alone and is incomplete. The sample contains about 97,000 clones, 65% to 80% of which appear only once. Sample: peripheral blood, taken from a patient treated with radiotherapy plus ipilimumab. These TCRs come from a human donor with non-small cell lung cancer who had a partial response to radiotherapy plus ipilimumab. Some clones in this sample may be carry-over from other donors' samples. Each CDR3 is given with its conserved first and last residue. D genes are given only for firm matches. Size tells how often a clone was seen (once, few, many) or the class of an expanded clone, and some rows leave it out.

CDR3: CASSLQGSGYTF
DNA: TGTGCCAGCAGCTTACAGGGATCTGGCTACACCTTC
J: TRBJ1-2
D: NA
size: NA
V: TRBV11-3

CDR3: CASSLDRGRDTQYF
DNA: TGTGCCAGCAGCTTGGACAGGGGAAGAGATACGCAGTATTTT
J: TRBJ2-3
D: TRBD1
size: NA
V: TRBV5-6

CDR3: CASTPDSGTEAFF
DNA: TGTGCCAGCACCCCAGACAGTGGCACTGAAGCTTTCTTT
J: TRBJ1-1
D: NA
size: few
V: TRBV27

CDR3: CASSANLAQETQYF
DNA: TGTGCCAGCAGTGCCAACCTAGCGCAAGAGACCCAGTACTTC
J: TRBJ2-5
D: NA
size: NA
V: TRBV2

CDR3: CASSYSAASNQPQHF
DNA: TGTGCCAGCAGTTACTCGGCGGCGAGCAATCAGCCCCAGCATTTT
J: TRBJ1-5
D: NA
size: NA
V: TRBV6-5

CDR3: CASSPETGYSGKLFF
DNA: TGTGCCAGCTCACCCGAGACAGGGTATTCTGGAAAACTGTTTTTT
J: TRBJ1-4
D: TRBD1
size: NA
V: TRBV18

CDR3: CASISRGGNTIYF
DNA: TGTGCCAGCATTAGCCGGGGGGGAAACACCATATATTTT
J: TRBJ1-3
D: NA
size: NA
V: TRBV6-6

CDR3: CASSRPSYEQYF
DNA: TGTGCCAGCTCACGTCCGAGCTACGAGCAGTACTTC
J: TRBJ2-7
D: NA
size: NA
V: TRBV18

CDR3: CATSRDAYNEQFF
DNA: TGTGCCACCAGCAGAGATGCGTACAATGAGCAGTTCTTC
J: TRBJ2-1
D: NA
size: NA
V: TRBV15

CDR3: CASSPSVGGTEAFF
DNA: TGTGCCAGCAGTCCCTCCGTGGGGGGCACTGAAGCTTTCTTT
J: TRBJ1-1
D: NA
size: NA
V: TRBV28

CDR3: CASSLLAGGNEQFF
DNA: TGTGCCAGCAGCTTGCTAGCGGGAGGCAATGAGCAGTTCTTC
J: TRBJ2-1
D: TRBD2
size: few
V: TRBV7-9

CDR3: CASSPVLSNTEAFF
DNA: TGTGCCAGCAGTCCGGTTTTGAGTAACACTGAAGCTTTCTTT
J: TRBJ1-1
D: NA
size: NA
V: TRBV28

CDR3: CASSRLAGSIYEQYF
DNA: TGTGCCAGCAGCCGACTAGCGGGGAGCATCTACGAGCAGTACTTC
J: TRBJ2-7
D: TRBD2
size: NA
V: TRBV7-3

CDR3: CASSEEQGMGTEAFF
DNA: TGTGCCAGCAGTGAGGAACAGGGGATGGGCACTGAAGCTTTCTTT
J: TRBJ1-1
D: TRBD1
size: NA
V: TRBV2

CDR3: CASSNTGVGGYTF
DNA: TGTGCCAGCTCCAACACAGGGGTAGGTGGCTACACCTTC
J: TRBJ1-2
D: TRBD1
size: NA
V: TRBV6-4

CDR3: CASRERVSSYNEQFF
DNA: TGTGCCAGTAGGGAGCGGGTGAGCTCCTACAATGAGCAGTTCTTC
J: TRBJ2-1
D: NA
size: few
V: TRBV19

CDR3: CASSIVTHTADQPQHF
DNA: TGTGCCAGTAGTATAGTGACCCACACAGCGGATCAGCCCCAGCATTTT
J: TRBJ1-5
D: NA
size: NA
V: TRBV19

CDR3: CSARLGQGQETQYF
DNA: TGCAGCGCTAGGCTCGGACAGGGCCAAGAGACCCAGTACTTC
J: TRBJ2-5
D: TRBD1
size: NA
V: TRBV29-1

CDR3: CASSDSGTYNEQFF
DNA: TGTGCCAGCAGTGATAGCGGGACCTACAATGAGCAGTTCTTC
J: TRBJ2-1
D: TRBD2
size: NA
V: TRBV28

CDR3: CASSRDRPGNQPQHF
DNA: TGTGCCAGTAGTCGAGACAGGCCGGGCAATCAGCCCCAGCATTTT
J: TRBJ1-5
D: NA
size: few
V: TRBV19

CDR3: CASRQTSGNTGELFF
DNA: TGCGCCAGCAGACAGACTAGCGGGAACACCGGGGAGCTGTTTTTT
J: TRBJ2-2
D: TRBD2
size: NA
V: TRBV5-1

CDR3: CASRTTGGGETQYF
DNA: TGTGCCAGCAGAACCACAGGGGGAGGCGAGACCCAGTACTTC
J: TRBJ2-5
D: TRBD1
size: NA
V: TRBV6-1

CDR3: CASSTRQAGTAFF
DNA: TGTGCCAGCAGCACCCGACAGGCCGGGACAGCTTTCTTT
J: TRBJ1-1
D: NA
size: NA
V: TRBV28

CDR3: CANSLDRQLAKNIQYF
DNA: TGTGCCAACAGTTTGGACAGACAATTAGCCAAAAACATTCAGTACTTC
J: TRBJ2-4
D: NA
size: NA
V: TRBV28

CDR3: CASSISGSYEQYF
DNA: TGTGCCAGTAGTATCTCAGGGTCCTACGAGCAGTACTTC
J: TRBJ2-7
D: NA
size: NA
V: TRBV19

CDR3: CASSFSLSGGRDTDTQYF
DNA: TGCGCCAGCAGCTTTAGTTTGTCGGGCGGGAGAGACACAGATACGCAGTATTTT
J: TRBJ2-3
D: TRBD2
size: NA
V: TRBV5-1

CDR3: CASTPGGAANTGELFF
DNA: TGCGCCAGCACCCCGGGGGGGGCAGCCAACACCGGGGAGCTGTTTTTT
J: TRBJ2-2
D: TRBD2
size: NA
V: TRBV5-1

CDR3: CASSARWNQETQYF
DNA: TGTGCCAGCAGCGCCAGGTGGAATCAAGAGACCCAGTACTTC
J: TRBJ2-5
D: NA
size: few
V: TRBV9

CDR3: CASSLATATNTEAFF
DNA: TGCGCCAGCAGCTTGGCTACAGCTACGAACACTGAAGCTTTCTTT
J: TRBJ1-1
D: NA
size: NA
V: TRBV5-1

CDR3: CATSPRQGPGKAFF
DNA: TGTGCCACCAGCCCGAGACAGGGACCGGGCAAAGCTTTCTTT
J: TRBJ1-1
D: TRBD1
size: NA
V: TRBV15

CDR3: CASSLEGAGRYEQYF
DNA: TGTGCCAGCAGCTTAGAGGGGGCGGGACGCTACGAGCAGTACTTC
J: TRBJ2-7
D: NA
size: NA
V: TRBV7-9

CDR3: CASSVLAGFADTQYF
DNA: TGTGCCAGCAGCGTTCTAGCGGGTTTCGCAGATACGCAGTATTTT
J: TRBJ2-3
D: TRBD2
size: NA
V: TRBV9

CDR3: CASSVLDRGTDTQYF
DNA: TGTGCCAGCAGCGTACTAGACAGGGGAACAGATACGCAGTATTTT
J: TRBJ2-3
D: TRBD1
size: NA
V: TRBV9

CDR3: CASSLVTETYEQYF
DNA: TGTGCCAGCAGCTTAGTAACAGAGACCTACGAGCAGTACTTC
J: TRBJ2-7
D: NA
size: NA
V: TRBV7-2

CDR3: CASAPVGRGAYNEQFF
DNA: TGCGCCAGCGCTCCCGTCGGGCGGGGGGCCTACAATGAGCAGTTCTTC
J: TRBJ2-1
D: TRBD2
size: NA
V: TRBV5-1

CDR3: CASSSTRDTQYF
DNA: TGTGCCAGCAGTTCCACTCGTGATACGCAGTATTTT
J: TRBJ2-3
D: NA
size: NA
V: TRBV28

CDR3: CASSIGGSTNTQYF
DNA: TGTGCCAGTAGTATAGGCGGCAGCACGAATACGCAGTATTTT
J: TRBJ2-3
D: NA
size: NA
V: TRBV19

CDR3: CASSQGQVGAYGYTF
DNA: TGTGCCAGCAGCCAAGGACAGGTCGGAGCCTATGGCTACACCTTC
J: TRBJ1-2
D: TRBD1
size: NA
V: TRBV7-9

CDR3: CASSLRGGHDEQFF
DNA: TGTGCCAGCAGCCTGCGGGGGGGCCACGATGAGCAGTTCTTC
J: TRBJ2-1
D: TRBD2
size: few
V: TRBV14

CDR3: CASSEGTGLYGYTF
DNA: TGTGCCAGCAGTGAAGGGACAGGGCTCTATGGCTACACCTTC
J: TRBJ1-2
D: TRBD1
size: NA
V: TRBV6-5

CDR3: CASSPRQGPEQYF
DNA: TGTGCCAGCAGCCCTCGGCAGGGCCCCGAGCAGTACTTC
J: TRBJ2-7
D: NA
size: NA
V: TRBV7-9

CDR3: CAISASASATGNQPQHF
DNA: TGTGCCATCAGTGCATCAGCCTCCGCGACGGGGAATCAGCCCCAGCATTTT
J: TRBJ1-5
D: NA
size: NA
V: TRBV10-3

CDR3: CASSFGTGIGYNEQFF
DNA: TGTGCCAGCAGTTTCGGGACAGGAATAGGGTACAATGAGCAGTTCTTC
J: TRBJ2-1
D: TRBD1
size: NA
V: TRBV28

CDR3: CASSPEVGVTSEQYF
DNA: TGTGCCAGCAGCCCAGAGGTCGGGGTCACTAGTGAGCAGTACTTC
J: TRBJ2-7
D: NA
size: NA
V: TRBV9

CDR3: CASSLETGNSPLHF
DNA: TGCGCCAGCAGCTTGGAGACAGGCAATTCACCCCTCCACTTT
J: TRBJ1-6
D: NA
size: once
V: TRBV5-1

CDR3: CASRGGTGAGYEQYF
DNA: TGTGCCAGCAGGGGGGGGACAGGGGCGGGCTACGAGCAGTACTTC
J: TRBJ2-7
D: TRBD1
size: NA
V: TRBV6-1

CDR3: CASITVSEAFF
DNA: TGTGCCAGCATCACAGTATCTGAAGCTTTCTTT
J: TRBJ1-1
D: NA
size: NA
V: TRBV28

CDR3: CASSLGVAGGLETQYF
DNA: TGTGCCAGCAGCTTAGGGGTAGCGGGGGGGCTGGAGACCCAGTACTTC
J: TRBJ2-5
D: TRBD2
size: NA
V: TRBV7-2

CDR3: CASSSHSGLAGVKDTQYF
DNA: TGTGCCAGCAGCTCCCACTCAGGACTAGCGGGAGTTAAAGATACGCAGTATTTT
J: TRBJ2-3
D: TRBD2
size: NA
V: TRBV7-3

CDR3: CASSSLSLAGAQYF
DNA: TGTGCCAGCAGTTCCTTAAGTCTAGCGGGGGCCCAGTACTTC
J: TRBJ2-5
D: TRBD2
size: NA
V: TRBV27

CDR3: CASSPRSQGAGGYTF
DNA: TGTGCCAGCAGTCCCCGGTCCCAGGGGGCCGGTGGCTACACCTTC
J: TRBJ1-2
D: TRBD1
size: once
V: TRBV28